What follows are 6 T cell receptor beta chains derived from one specimen sequenced in a study of a mutant IDH1 vaccine in newly diagnosed glioma. Time point noted: baseline, week 1 (first vaccination visit). As to treatment: pre-vaccination baseline after standard-of-care therapy. This table comes from immunoSEQ multiplex PCR, and its TCRdb copy is limited to in-frame clones, with some not included. Of 90,000 to 100,000 clones listed, roughly 90% are singletons. The sample in question was PBMCs, obtained from a glioma patient treated with radiotherapy, temozolomide or both. The source is a woman aged 45-59 years with glioma.

This chain uses TRBV28 with TRBJ1-2, with D perhaps TRBD1 (5 bases). Trimming removed 5 bases from V and 7 bases from J, with 20 bases in between. CDR1 is MDHEN and CDR2 is SYDVKM in the germline V gene. The CDR3 has 15 amino acids. The CDR3 here is CASSPFVGVVGGYTF. In DNA form, the CDR3 reads TGTGCCAGCAGTCCCTTTGTAGGGGTAGTGGGTGGCTACACCTTC.

J is TRBJ1-2 and V is TRBV5-5; 8 bases agree with TRBD1. V was clipped by 2 bases and J by 4 bases; unmatched bases: 7. CDR1 is SGHKS, CDR2 YYEKEE, per germline (reference sequence). CDR3 size: 15 residues. Here the CDR3 reads CASSFGDRTSYGYTF. The CDR3 nucleotides are TGTGCCAGCAGCTTTGGGGACAGGACGAGCTATGGCTACACCTTC.

The chain combines TRBV14 with TRBJ1-2; perhaps TRBD1 as D (6 bases). This CDR3 comprises 16 residues. V was trimmed by 4 bases and J by 5 bases, leaving 20 bases between them. Germline-derived CDR1 and CDR2 are SGHDN and FVKESK. For the CDR3, the DNA is TGTGCCAGCAGCCGCGGAGTGGGGGGGGCGCTGTATGGCTACACCTTC. Protein: CASSRGVGGALYGYTF.

The chain carries TRBV6-4 and TRBJ2-1; 10 bases match TRBD2. The CDR3 has 14 amino acids. Germline-derived CDR1 and CDR2 are MRHNA and SNTAGT. CDR3 DNA: TGTGCACCTAAGCCAGGGACTAGCGAAGATGAGCAGTTCTTC. Protein product: CAPKPGTSEDEQFF.

This clone was counted once. The CDR3 here is CASSVRAGTYEQYF. The DNA for the CDR3 is TGCGCCAGCAGCGTCCGGGCCGGCACTTACGAGCAGTACTTC. V is TRBV5-1 and J is TRBJ2-7, with unresolved D. CDR3 length: 14 residues. Trimming stripped 4 bases from V and 4 bases from J, with 15 bases between. CDR1 and CDR2 (germline): SGHRS, YFSETQ. Full variable domain (outside the CDR3, taken from reference TRBV5-1 and TRBJ2-7): KAGVTQTPRYLIKTRGQQVTLSCSPISGHRSVSWYQQTPGQGLQFLFEYFSETQRNKGNFPGRFSGRQFSNSRSEMNVSTLELGDSALYLCASSVRAGTYEQYFGPGTRLTVT.

This clone is a singleton in its sample. J is TRBJ2-1 and V is TRBV18, with TRBD2 matching over 7 bases. CDR1 is KGHSH and CDR2 is LQKENI in the germline V gene. V was pared by 0 bases and J by 7 bases, with 9 bases of the junction left unmatched. The CDR3 is 16 amino acids. The CDR3 region is CASSPPAGEILNEQFF. CDR3 in DNA: TGTGCCAGCTCACCACCCGCGGGAGAAATTCTTAATGAGCAGTTCTTC.